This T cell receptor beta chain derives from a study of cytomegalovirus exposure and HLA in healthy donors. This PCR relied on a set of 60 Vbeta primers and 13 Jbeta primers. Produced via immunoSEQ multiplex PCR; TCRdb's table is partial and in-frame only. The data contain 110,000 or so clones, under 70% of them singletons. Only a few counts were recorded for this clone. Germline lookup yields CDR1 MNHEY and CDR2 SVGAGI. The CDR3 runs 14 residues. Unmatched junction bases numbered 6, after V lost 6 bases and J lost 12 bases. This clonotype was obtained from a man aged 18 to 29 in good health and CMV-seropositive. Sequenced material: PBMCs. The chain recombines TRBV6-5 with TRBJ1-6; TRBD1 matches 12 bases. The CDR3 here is CASRAGTGGLPLHF. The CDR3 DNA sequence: TGTGCCAGCAGAGCCGGGACAGGGGGCTTACCCCTCCACTTT.